This TCR beta chain was sequenced during a study of CD4+ T cells in melanoma. The study, taken as a whole, reports: In melanoma, neoantigen-specific CD4+ T cells reportedly differed in differentiation state. CD8+ T cell, macrophage and B cell function reportedly correlated with neoantigen-specific CD4+ T cells.

This table comes from immunoSEQ multiplex PCR, and its TCRdb copy is limited to in-frame clones, with some not included. The sample has about 6,900 clones, more than 50% seen once. V lost 2 bases, J lost 0 bases, and 17 bases lay in between. CDR3 size: 18 residues. Germline-derived CDR1 and CDR2 are MGHRA and YSYEKL. This clone was seen a single time. Its specificity is not known. V usage is TRBV4-1 and J usage is TRBJ1-3, with a tentative D call TRBD1 (5 bases). The sequenced material came from cells from a culture (not recorded whether cultured in vitro). This TCR was sampled from a human donor with melanoma. The CDR3 region is CASSQSPQGSFSGNTIYF. In DNA, the CDR3 is TGCGCCAGCAGCCAATCTCCCCAGGGCTCTTTCTCTGGAAACACCATATATTTT.